This TCR beta chain emerged from a study of OX40 agonist ivuxolimab in advanced cancers. Whole-study context: Each dose-escalation patient presented with hepatocellular carcinoma, melanoma, renal cell or head and neck cancer. Mean age around 60 years, range about 23 to 79; about 81% male. Study outcomes and limitations: In a subset of nonresponders, normalized T-cell clonal expansion was also low.

This clone has a handful of counts. Antigen specificity is unknown. V gave up 3 bases and J gave up 4 bases, with 6 bases separating them. The CDR3 sequence is 12 residues long. Germline CDR1 SGHDN, CDR2 FVKESK. Sequenced by immunoSEQ multiplex PCR; TCRdb stores in-frame clones only, minus some. In the table there are over 55,000 clones, under 90% of which are singletons. The chain links TRBV14 to TRBJ1-2; D call uncertain. This sequence originates from an adult with an advanced solid tumor such as melanoma, head and neck, liver or kidney cancer. The source material was CD4+ or CD8+ T cells sorted from blood, sampled in a trial of the OX40 agonist ivuxolimab. The CDR3 spells CASSQAVYGYTF. Written as DNA, the CDR3 is TGTGCCAGCAGCCAGGCAGTCTATGGCTACACCTTC. The complete variable domain, with remaining parts taken from reference TRBV14 and TRBJ1-2, reads EAGVTQFPSHSVIEKGQTVTLRCDPISGHDNLYWYRRVMGKEIKFLLHFVKESKQDESGMPNNRFLAERTGGTYSTLKVQPAELEDSGVYFCASSQAVYGYTFGSGTRLTVV.